This entry describes one TCR beta chain. This CDR3 comprises 11 residues. CDR1 SGHTS and CDR2 YDEGEE come from the germline V gene. The V and J ends lost 4 bases and 8 bases respectively, with 9 bases between them. The source of the sample is a study of cytomegalovirus exposure and HLA in healthy donors. On the study more broadly: An analysis done earlier identified 120 million or so unique TCR beta sequences from about 179 million T cells. Early on, a data release was issued that held 85 million to 95 million unique TCRs from HLA-typed donors.

A multiplex PCR was run with 60 Vbeta primers and 13 Jbeta primers. Clones were sequenced by immunoSEQ multiplex PCR, and TCRdb holds only the in-frame ones, with some missing. The sample consists of about 130,000 clones, 70% to 85% of them appearing once. The sequenced sample was PBMCs. The source is a man aged 45-65 years in good health and CMV-seronegative. The J gene is TRBJ1-2, the V gene TRBV5-8; the D is unclear. The CDR3 is CASSREVGYTF. As DNA, the CDR3 is TGTGCCAGCAGCCGGGAAGTGGGCTACACCTTC.